This is a list of T cell receptor beta chains from one sample in a study of cytomegalovirus exposure and HLA in healthy donors. Repertoires were generated with immunoSEQ multiplex PCR, while TCRdb's copy carries only in-frame clones and drops some. The sample gives about 180,000 clones, 84% of which show up once; 0.35% to 0.45% is in the top ten. The material sequenced was PBMCs. These receptors were taken from a boy aged 2 to 10 in good health and CMV-seronegative. Each CDR3 is given with its conserved first and last residue. The D gene is left open where the match is weak. Clone size appears in some rows only: once, few, many, or a class for an expanded clone.

clone_size	v_call	d_call	j_call	cdr3_nt	cdr3_aa
-	TRBV28	-	TRBJ1-2	TGTGCCAGCATCCCCATCTATGGCTACACCTTC	CASIPIYGYTF
-	TRBV19	-	TRBJ1-1	TGTGCCAGTAGTCCAGGGAACCGGAACACTGAAGCTTTCTTT	CASSPGNRNTEAFF
-	TRBV10-2	TRBD1	TRBJ1-1	TGCGCCAGCATAGGGCAGGGGGCCACTGAAGCTTTCTTT	CASIGQGATEAFF
-	TRBV5-1	TRBD1	TRBJ2-2	TGCGCCAGCACGACAGGGGACTCCACCGGGGAGCTGTTTTTT	CASTTGDSTGELFF
-	TRBV7-2	TRBD2	TRBJ2-6	TGTGCCAGCAGCTCGGGGGGCTCTGGGGCCAACGTCCTGACTTTC	CASSSGGSGANVLTF
few	TRBV11-2	-	TRBJ2-3	TGTGCCAGCACCTTACCTAGCGTAGTCACAGATACGCAGTATTTT	CASTLPSVVTDTQYF
once	TRBV30	TRBD1	TRBJ2-7	TGTGCCTGGACAGGGGGCTCCTACGAGCAGTACTTC	CAWTGGSYEQYF
-	TRBV16	TRBD2	TRBJ2-1	TGTGCCAGCAGCCTCCTGGAGGGGGGGACTAGCGCGAGACATGAGCAGTTCTTC	CASSLLEGGTSARHEQFF
-	TRBV18	TRBD1	TRBJ2-5	TGTGCCAGCTCACGGCTTACAGGGGGCCAAGAGACCCAGTACTTC	CASSRLTGGQETQYF
-	TRBV9	TRBD2	TRBJ2-3	TGTGCCAGCAGCGTTCCTAGCGGGAGTAGAGATACGCAGTATTTT	CASSVPSGSRDTQYF
-	TRBV19	-	TRBJ1-2	TGTGCCAGTAGAGAGGGGGATGGCTACACCTTC	CASREGDGYTF
-	TRBV6-1	TRBD1	TRBJ1-2	TGTGCCAGCAGTGAAGTCACAGGGGGCAGTGGCTATGGCTACACCTTC	CASSEVTGGSGYGYTF
once	TRBV4-1	-	TRBJ2-7	TGCGCCAGCAGCCAAGGGGGGGACTCCTACGAGCAGTACTTC	CASSQGGDSYEQYF
-	TRBV30	-	TRBJ1-6	TGTGCCTGGAGTGTACCGGGTGGTACACCCCTCCACTTT	CAWSVPGGTPLHF
few	TRBV5-1	TRBD1	TRBJ1-1	TGCGCCAGCAGCCTTCGGACAGGAGTGGACACTGAAGCTTTCTTT	CASSLRTGVDTEAFF
-	TRBV6-1	TRBD2	TRBJ2-1	TGTGCCAGCAGTGGGGGACTAGCGGGGGTGAATGAGCAGTTCTTC	CASSGGLAGVNEQFF
-	TRBV5-1	TRBD2	TRBJ2-7	TGCGCCAGCAGCGAGACTAGCGGGACCACCTACGAGCAGTACTTC	CASSETSGTTYEQYF
few	TRBV28	TRBD2	TRBJ2-1	TGTGCCAGCAGTTCGACGACTAGCGGATCCTACAATGAGCAGTTCTTC	CASSSTTSGSYNEQFF
-	TRBV2	-	TRBJ2-7	TGTGCCAGCACAGGGGAAGACCCCTACGAGCAGTACTTC	CASTGEDPYEQYF
-	TRBV14	-	TRBJ2-7	TGTGCCAGCAGCCAGGATTTGGGCTCCGAGCAGTACTTC	CASSQDLGSEQYF
-	TRBV10-3	TRBD1	TRBJ2-7	TGTGCCATCAGCCGGGACAGATCCTACGAGCAGTACTTC	CAISRDRSYEQYF
once	TRBV2	-	TRBJ2-1	TGTGCCACCCTCTACAATGAGCAGTTCTTC	CATLYNEQFF
-	TRBV11-2	TRBD1	TRBJ1-1	TGTGCCAGCAGCTCTTTATCCCTTCGGGACAGGACGAACACTGAAGCTTTCTTT	CASSSLSLRDRTNTEAFF
-	TRBV2	TRBD2	TRBJ2-3	TGTGCCAGCAGCTACAAGACTAGCGGGGGCACAGATACGCAGTATTTT	CASSYKTSGGTDTQYF
few	TRBV5-1	TRBD1	TRBJ1-5	TGCGCCAGCTCTCTTGGACAGGGGGGTTGGAATCAGCCCCAGCATTTT	CASSLGQGGWNQPQHF
-	TRBV11-2	-	TRBJ1-1	TGTGCCAGCAGCTACGATATGGACTCCGGGCGGTACACTGAAGCTTTCTTT	CASSYDMDSGRYTEAFF
-	TRBV9	-	TRBJ2-7	TGTGCCAGCAGCCCTCGTAGCGGATCCTACGAGCAGTACTTC	CASSPRSGSYEQYF
-	TRBV6-5	-	TRBJ1-2	TGTGCCACTTCGAGGGGGGGCTATGGCTACACCTTC	CATSRGGYGYTF
-	TRBV29-1	-	TRBJ1-4	TGCAGCGTTGCGGGGTACGATGAAAAACTGTTTTTT	CSVAGYDEKLFF
-	TRBV21-1	-	TRBJ2-7	TGTGCCAGCAGCAACTGCCACAGGGTCAACGAGCAGTACTTC	CASSNCHRVNEQYF
-	TRBV7-9	-	TRBJ2-1	TGTGCCAGCAGCCCGAGAGCGGACCCCTCCTACAATGAGCAGTTCTTC	CASSPRADPSYNEQFF
-	TRBV7-9	TRBD2	TRBJ2-3	TGTGCCAGCAGCTCCCCGTTTGGCGGGAGTATGGAAGATACGCAGTATTTT	CASSSPFGGSMEDTQYF
-	TRBV20-1	-	TRBJ2-7	TGCAGTGTGGGGCGGCCTGACGAGCAGTACTTC	CSVGRPDEQYF
-	TRBV14	-	TRBJ2-7	TGTGCCAGCAGCCCCCTAGCGCGTTCCTACGAGCAGTACTTC	CASSPLARSYEQYF
-	TRBV6-5	-	TRBJ1-2	TGTGCCAGCAGTCCGTTCGGGGGTGACTATGGCTACACCTTC	CASSPFGGDYGYTF
-	TRBV27	TRBD2	TRBJ2-5	TGTGCCAGCAGTTGGGCTAGCGGGATAGAGACCCAGTACTTC	CASSWASGIETQYF
-	TRBV19	TRBD1	TRBJ1-5	TGTGCCAGTAGTATGACAGGGCTCAATCAGCCCCAGCATTTT	CASSMTGLNQPQHF
-	TRBV18	TRBD1	TRBJ2-7	TGTGCCAGCTCACCCCGGGACAGGGGGTACGAGCAGTACTTC	CASSPRDRGYEQYF
once	TRBV4-2	-	TRBJ2-1	TGTGCCAGCAGCCAAGCAGGGGAGGGAAAACAGTTCTTC	CASSQAGEGKQFF
-	TRBV6-6	TRBD2	TRBJ2-7	TGTGCCAGCAAACTAGCGGGAGCGCTGCTCGAGCAGTACTTC	CASKLAGALLEQYF
-	TRBV5-8	-	TRBJ1-4	TGTGCCAGCAGCCGCGAGGGACAAGCCTCGGGTAATGAAAAACTGTTTTTT	CASSREGQASGNEKLFF
-	TRBV30	TRBD1	TRBJ2-7	TGTGCCTGGGGGGACAGGGTAAACGAGCAGTACTTC	CAWGDRVNEQYF
-	TRBV28	-	TRBJ2-1	TGTGCCAGCACCCCGGAGCTTGGCGGGTACAATGAGCAGTTCTTC	CASTPELGGYNEQFF
-	TRBV7-8	-	TRBJ1-2	TGTGCCAGCAGCTTAGACGCTCAGAACTATGGCTACACCTTC	CASSLDAQNYGYTF
-	TRBV7-2	-	TRBJ1-2	TGTGCCAGCAGCCCCCGTGGGCCCGCCGACTATGGCTACACCTTC	CASSPRGPADYGYTF
-	TRBV7-9	-	TRBJ2-1	TGTGCCAGCAGCCTAGGCACCCCTAGCGTATACAATGAGCAGTTCTTC	CASSLGTPSVYNEQFF
few	TRBV6-5	-	TRBJ1-1	TGTGCCAGCAGAACGAGGGGGATAATAGGTGAAGCTTTCTTT	CASRTRGIIGEAFF
-	TRBV10-1	TRBD2	TRBJ2-1	TGCGCCAGCAGTGAGTCTGCGGGAGTAGCCTACAATGAGCAGTTCTTC	CASSESAGVAYNEQFF